This TCR beta chain was found in a study of T cell responses to AZD1222 COVID-19 vaccine (dated by TCRdb to the early 2020s). Describing the broader study: A total of under 250 trial participants underwent TCR sequencing, of whom approximately 200 had received two doses of AZD1222 and around 26 had received two doses of the MenACWY control vaccine. Trial participants were enrolled by age into subgroups of 18-55, 56-69 and 70-plus years, and roughly 160, 29 and 62 TCR-sequenced participants, respectively, were included in these subgroups. What the study reported, not specific to this receptor: In the small 56-69-year group, the increase in depth fell short of significance, most likely because of low power. Conclusions about previously exposed vaccinees are limited, since just a handful of AZD1222 recipients were seropositive for SARS-CoV-2 at baseline. Epitopes outside the regions mutated in the B.1.351 and B.1.1.7 variants were reportedly recognized by nearly half of the unique spike-specific TCRs. Spike-specific TCR breadth and depth rose significantly after two AZD1222 doses compared with day 0 and with MenACWY recipients. Because no day 14 peak-response samples were available, the repertoires could be characterized only after the peak T cell response. Most participants were white British and females outnumbered males, and the authors suggested that clonal diversity may have been underestimated. The whole spike protein was spanned by vaccine-associated CD4 TCRs, and dominant responses were seen in regions 160-218 and 743-854.

The CDR3 regions of human TCRbeta chains were analyzed by immunosequencing. Processing in the source paper ran as follows. TCRs in the repertoires were matched against a reference library of SARS-CoV-2-specific TCRs that had been generated with the MIRA antigen-specificity platform. Breadth meant the fraction of unique TCRs that were SARS-CoV-2-associated, whereas depth meant the fraction of total T cells that were SARS-CoV-2-associated. Using the MIRA data, each spike-specific TCR was assigned both to the spike region to which the TCR was reactive and to a CD4 or CD8 class. Log10-transformed breadth and depth values were compared by one-way ANOVA with Sidak's multiple comparisons tests. In TCRdb, the immuneACCESS table is reduced to in-frame sequences with V and J assigned. These tables do not hold every clone; where another copy was compared, an unresolved V gene accounts for under half, and the others remain unexplained. D and trimming were read from the DNA, whereas the V and J calls and clone size are those reported in that table. In all, the sample holds 100,000 or so clones, and approximately 90% of those were seen once. The leading ten clones occupy under 2.5% of the sample.

Taken with the paper, the label for time point translates to: about 28 days (+/-7) after the second vaccine dose. Because spike-specific TCR depth and breadth did not differ between the two schedules, AZD1222 recipients who got a second dose at roughly 4 weeks were pooled with those who got a second dose at roughly 12 weeks. Vaccinee samples were obtained from the UK trials COV001 and COV002, which included a single-blind randomized controlled phase 2/3 trial of AZD1222 (ChAdOx1 nCoV-19) in healthy adults. For TCRbeta chain sequencing, PBMC samples from trial participants were taken at day 0 and at day 28 after the second dose. Remarks on this clone: Its specific antigen is unknown. No base qualities exist here, and no much larger clone lies one base off it.

CDR1 and CDR2, looked up from the germline V gene, are SGHVS and FQNEAQ. The CDR3 holds 15 amino acids from the cysteine to the phenylalanine. CDR3 DNA only is kept here, 45 bases in frame from base 1. V drops 1 base and J drops 0 bases, leaving 9 bases in between. The sequence links TRBV7-8 to TRBJ1-1, with TRBD1 perhaps the D gene, on 6 matching bases. Sequencing used peripheral blood, obtained 28 days after the second AZD1222 dose. The receptor was isolated from an adult who received the AZD1222 COVID-19 vaccine. CDR3 loop: CASSLGRGLNTEAFF. Read as DNA, the sequence is TGTGCCAGCAGCTTAGGGAGGGGGTTGAACACTGAAGCTTTCTTT.